Listed here are 20 T cell receptor beta chains from one sample, sequenced in a study of T cell responses to AZD1222 COVID-19 vaccine. Data came from immunoSEQ multiplex PCR; TCRdb stores just in-frame clones and leaves some out. The sample holds just over 30,000 clones, around 89% seen once. The material sequenced was peripheral blood, taken 28 days after the second AZD1222 dose. The receptors originated from an adult who received the AZD1222 COVID-19 vaccine.

This sequence joins TRBV21-1 and TRBJ2-2; the D call of TRBD2 is as the table states it, not checked on the DNA. TRBV21-1 is designated a pseudogene. CDR3 size: 19 residues. In nucleotides, the CDR3 is TGTGCCAGCAGCGAATCACCGCGCCGGGACTACACCAACACCGGGGAGCTGTTTTTT. Protein: CASSESPRRDYTNTGELFF.

V usage is TRBV29-1 and J usage is TRBJ1-5; tentatively, D is TRBD1 (5 bases). Trimming stripped 4 bases from V and 9 bases from J, with 19 bases between. The CDR3 runs to 14 residues. CDR1 and CDR2 (germline): SQVTM, ANQGSEA. CDR3 residues: CSVVLGTAEGPQHF. CDR3 nucleotides: TGCAGCGTTGTCTTAGGGACGGCCGAAGGGCCCCAGCATTTT.

This chain connects TRBV19 to TRBJ2-2; D is unresolved. The CDR3 contains 13 residues. V lost 8 bases and J 0 bases, leaving 7 bases between the germline ends. The germline gives CDR1 LNHDA, CDR2 SQIVND (reference sequence). CDR3 sequence reads: CASRPPNTGELFF. The DNA for the CDR3 is TGTGCCAGTCGACCCCCGAACACCGGGGAGCTGTTTTTT.

DNA for the CDR3: TGCGCCAGCAGTCAATCGGTGGCAGGGGGCATGGATTCACCCCTCCACTTT. Its translation: CASSQSVAGGMDSPLHF. The chain recombines TRBV23-1 with TRBJ1-6; 8 bases agree with TRBD1. TRBV23-1 is flagged as an ORF with uncertain function. This CDR3 is built from 17 residues. The V gene end was trimmed by 0 bases and the J gene end by 8 bases; junction bases not matched to a gene: 9.

V usage is TRBV27 and J usage is TRBJ2-7; no clear D. The CDR3 length is 14 residues. Trimming cost V 5 bases and J 4 bases, with 15 bases left between them. The germline V gene encodes CDR1 MNHEY and CDR2 SMNVEV (reference sequence). This CDR3 reads CASSEDPGLYEQYF. The CDR3 region has the DNA TGTGCCAGCAGTGAAGATCCAGGTTTGTACGAGCAGTACTTC.

The chain joins TRBV6-5 to TRBJ2-7; the D gene could be TRBD1 or TRBD2 (5 bases each). The V gene's germline CDR1 is MNHEY and CDR2 SVGAGI. Trimming stripped 2 bases from V and 2 bases from J, with 7 bases between. This CDR3 contains 13 residues. Written as DNA, the CDR3 is TGTGCCAGCAGTTACGGGACCCCCTACGAGCAGTACTTC. Translating it yields CASSYGTPYEQYF.

The chain is built from TRBV6-5 and TRBJ2-3; 7 positions agree with TRBD2. CDR3 length: 13 amino acids. The V and J ends lost 9 bases and 1 base, in that order; junction bases with no gene match: 4. Germline CDR1 MNHEY, CDR2 SVGAGI. The CDR3 DNA follows: TGTGCCAGTATTCTAGCGGGCACAGATACGCAGTATTTT. Its translation is CASILAGTDTQYF.

CDR3 region: CASSQEGWGGEAFF. The CDR3, as DNA: TGTGCCAGCAGCCAAGAGGGTTGGGGAGGTGAAGCTTTCTTT. The genes are TRBV14 and TRBJ1-1; the D is unclear. The CDR3 spans 14 residues. V was pared by 0 bases and J by 7 bases, with 12 bases between. Per germline, CDR1 SGHDN and CDR2 FVKESK.

The chain recombines TRBV10-3 with TRBJ2-1; TRBD2 aligns across 12 bases. Germline values: CDR1 ENHRY, CDR2 SYGVKD. This CDR3 comprises 20 residues. V shed 5 bases and J 0 bases; nucleotides not matched to a gene: 14. The CDR3 sequence: CAISLPGTSGSLSSYNEQFF. The DNA of the CDR3 is TGTGCCATCAGTCTTCCCGGGACTAGCGGGTCCTTAAGCTCCTACAATGAGCAGTTCTTC.

This CDR3 reads CASSQESGQGYGYTF. CDR3 in DNA: TGCGCCAGCAGCCAAGAATCAGGACAGGGGTATGGCTACACCTTC. The gene calls are TRBV4-1 and TRBJ1-2; TRBD1 aligns across 9 bases. The CDR3 is made up of 15 amino acids. With 0 bases clipped from V and 5 bases from J, the junction kept 4 bases outside the gene matches. CDR1 MGHRA and CDR2 YSYEKL come from the germline V gene.

The CDR3 reads CASSRGGQGSSGAGELFF. The CDR3 nucleotides are TGTGCCAGCAGCCGAGGTGGCCAGGGTAGCTCGGGGGCCGGGGAGCTGTTTTTT. V is TRBV5-4 and J is TRBJ2-2; possible D gene TRBD2, 6 bases. V lost 4 bases, J lost 6 bases, and 25 bases lay in between. This CDR3 is 18 amino acids long. The germline CDR1 and CDR2 sequences are SGHNT and YYREEE (reference sequence).

A single count supports this clone. The rearrangement uses TRBV28 and TRBJ1-2, with D hard to call. This CDR3 has 13 residues. Trimming stripped 3 bases from V and 4 bases from J, with 9 bases between. The V gene's germline CDR1 is MDHEN and CDR2 SYDVKM. CDR3 DNA sequence: TGTGCCAGCAGTTTCGCCAGTATCTATGGCTACACCTTC. Translated, it gives CASSFASIYGYTF.

This clone is a singleton in its sample. The chain combines TRBV30 with TRBJ1-5; TRBD1 is a possible D gene (5 bases). CDR3 size: 15 residues. Germline V CDR1 and CDR2: GTSNPN, SVGIG (reference sequence). V was shortened by 7 bases and J by 0 bases, with 16 bases between the two germline ends. This CDR3 reads CAYRSGGASNQPQHF. The CDR3 region has the DNA TGTGCCTACCGGTCGGGAGGGGCTAGCAATCAGCCCCAGCATTTT.

The chain links TRBV4-2 to TRBJ1-5; D call uncertain. This CDR3 is built from 16 residues. Germline CDR1 LGHNA, CDR2 YNFKEQ. V was pared by 2 bases and J by 9 bases, with 20 bases between. CDR3 protein: CASSQTSDMAGRPQHF. CDR3 DNA: TGTGCCAGCAGCCAAACTAGCGACATGGCGGGGAGGCCCCAGCATTTT.

V gene TRBV7-9 combines with J gene TRBJ2-7; TRBD2 might be the D (6 bases). V was pared by 3 bases and J by 4 bases, with 10 bases between. Germline V gene sequence: CDR1 SEHNR, CDR2 FQNEAQ (reference sequence). The CDR3 loop spans 13 amino acids. The CDR3 region is CASSFGDLYEQYF. Here the CDR3 DNA reads TGTGCCAGCAGCTTCGGGGACTTATACGAGCAGTACTTC.

V gene TRBV6-5 combines with J gene TRBJ2-7; D is tentatively TRBD1 or TRBD2 (5 bases each). With 7 bases removed from V and 3 bases from J, the gap between germline ends came to 16 bases. The CDR3 contains 14 residues. Germline values: CDR1 MNHEY, CDR2 SVGAGI. The CDR3 coding sequence is TGTGCCAGCATGGCGGGCAGGGTCCTCTACGAGCAGTACTTC. Translation gives CASMAGRVLYEQYF.

This chain connects TRBV6-5 to TRBJ1-3, with D possibly TRBD1 on 5 matching bases. Between the trimmed V and J ends, which lost 2 bases and 2 bases, there was a span of 7 bases. This CDR3 contains 14 residues. Germline V lookup: CDR1 MNHEY, CDR2 SVGAGI. CDR3 amino acids: CASSYGATGNTIYF. CDR3 DNA sequence: TGTGCCAGCAGTTACGGGGCCACTGGAAACACCATATATTTT.

This chain connects TRBV5-4 to TRBJ2-5; TRBD2 is a possible D gene (6 bases). V shed 3 bases and J shed 4 bases, with 22 bases lying between them. Germline values: CDR1 SGHNT, CDR2 YYREEE (reference sequence). The CDR3 covers 17 residues. CDR3 loop: CASSSHVGGRGRETQYF. Here the CDR3 DNA reads TGTGCCAGCAGCTCTCACGTGGGGGGACGGGGTAGAGAGACCCAGTACTTC.

The rearrangement joins TRBV12-3 or TRBV12-4 to TRBJ1-2; D uncertain. CDR3 length: 13 amino acids. Trimming pared 6 bases from V and 1 base from J, leaving 9 bases between. CDR3 nucleotide sequence: TGTGCCAGCAGCATAATGAATAACTATGGCTACACCTTC. This encodes CASSIMNNYGYTF.

V usage is TRBV6-5 and J usage is TRBJ2-5; D is possibly TRBD1 (6 bases). The germline V and J ends were trimmed by 4 bases and 3 bases, with 9 bases remaining between them. This CDR3 is 13 amino acids long. CDR1 and CDR2 (germline): MNHEY, SVGAGI. Here the CDR3 DNA reads TGTGCCAGCAGTTTTGGACAGAAAGAGACCCAGTACTTC. It codes for CASSFGQKETQYF.